The clone carrying this T cell receptor (beta chain) showed up just a few times. Antigen: not known. The data derive from a study of cytotoxic CD8 clonotypes in ibrutinib-treated CLL. Study results and caveats: Starting clonality was above that of age-matched healthy donors and tracked circulating CD8+ T-cell counts.

Profiling relied on immunoSEQ multiplex PCR, and the TCRdb table lists in-frame clones only, not all of them. There are 150,000 to 200,000 clones in the sample; roughly 80% occur only once, and approximately 2% lies in the top ten. The sample here was PBMCs, taken after 12 months of ibrutinib treatment. The receptor comes from a human donor with chronic lymphocytic leukemia.

Here the CDR3 DNA reads TGTGCCAGCAGTTTAGGTGGGGTCGGCTACACCTTC. It specifies CASSLGGVGYTF. The genes are TRBV28 and TRBJ1-2; D call uncertain. There are 12 residues in the CDR3. Trimming took off 2 bases at V and 8 bases at J, with 9 bases between the two ends. CDR1 and CDR2 (germline): MDHEN, SYDVKM.